Presented here are 26 T cell receptor beta chains from one specimen sequenced in a study of cytomegalovirus exposure and HLA in healthy donors. This PCR relied on a set of 60 Vbeta primers and 13 Jbeta primers. Libraries were prepared by immunoSEQ multiplex PCR; TCRdb keeps only in-frame clonotypes and omits some of them. The profile shows around 98,000 clones, around 73% of them singletons. Input material: PBMCs. The receptors were sampled from a female donor in good health and CMV-seronegative.

This clone was seen more than once but under ten times. This rearrangement joins TRBV29-1 to TRBJ2-1, with 8 bases lining up with TRBD1. From germline, CDR1 is SQVTM and CDR2 ANQGSEA. CDR3 length: 14 residues. Trimming at V came to 4 bases and at J to 5 bases, leaving 7 bases not matched to a gene. In DNA, the CDR3 is TGCAGCGTTGGGGCCGGGACAGGCAACAATGAGCAGTTCTTC. Amino acid sequence: CSVGAGTGNNEQFF.

The chain uses TRBV6-1 and TRBJ1-4; possibly TRBD1 for D (5 bases). CDR3 length equals 14 residues. Trimming cost V 7 bases and J 8 bases, with 17 bases left between them. From germline, CDR1 is MNHNS and CDR2 SASEGT. The CDR3 DNA follows: TGTGCCAGCAACCCCCGCGACAGCCGGGAAAAACTGTTTTTT. As protein: CASNPRDSREKLFF.

This clone was detected only once. The chain has TRBV2 and TRBJ1-6; 8 bases are shared with TRBD1. Germline loops: CDR1 SNHLY, CDR2 FYNNEI. The ends lost 6 bases at V and 0 bases at J; junction bases unmatched: 7. The CDR3 runs 17 residues. This chain's CDR3 is CASRDRVLRSYNSPLHF. In DNA, the CDR3 is TGTGCCAGCAGGGACAGGGTCCTGCGCTCCTATAATTCACCCCTCCACTTT.

This clone was observed a handful of times. The rearrangement joins TRBV10-3 to TRBJ2-5, with unresolved D. TRBJ2-7 explains the end of the DNA better; the J call may be wrong. In germline, CDR1 is ENHRY, CDR2 SYGVKD. CDR3 length: 15 residues. CDR3: CAISESNLGSYEQYF. In DNA form, the CDR3 reads TGTGCCATCAGTGAGTCGAACCTGGGCTCCTACGAGCAGTACTTC.

The rearrangement joins TRBV28 to TRBJ1-5; no reliable D call. The germline V and J ends were trimmed by 5 bases and 4 bases, with 15 bases remaining between them. The CDR3 loop spans 15 amino acids. Germline-derived CDR1 and CDR2 are MDHEN and SYDVKM. This CDR3 is CASSSNVGKNQPQHF. CDR3 DNA: TGTGCCAGCAGTAGTAATGTCGGTAAGAATCAGCCCCAGCATTTT.

This clone was recorded once. Additional DNA sequences in this sample encode the identical CDR3. This chain connects TRBV18 to TRBJ1-1; the D gene is possibly TRBD1 (5 bases). V was trimmed by 3 bases and J by 2 bases, leaving 7 bases between them. Germline assignment: CDR1 KGHSH and CDR2 LQKENI. CDR3 length: 13 residues. CDR3 bases: TGTGCCAGCTCACCTACAGGTAACACTGAAGCTTTCTTT. This gives the protein CASSPTGNTEAFF.

This clone occurred a few times. The chain combines TRBV19 with TRBJ2-2, with 7 nucleotides matching TRBD2. The CDR3 extends over 12 amino acids. The V gene's germline CDR1 is LNHDA and CDR2 SQIVND (reference sequence). The V segment lost 8 bases and the J segment 6 bases; nucleotides outside the gene matches: 3. The CDR3 DNA reads TGTGCCAGTGGGAGGGAAGCCGGGGAGCTGTTTTTT. Its translation: CASGREAGELFF.

The chain couples TRBV7-6 to TRBJ2-3; D is undetermined. CDR1 SGHVS and CDR2 FNYEAQ come from the germline V gene. The length of the CDR3 is 15 residues. V lost 1 base and J lost 0, with 8 bases in between. CDR3 sequence reads: CASSLGAPSTDTQYF. CDR3 DNA sequence: TGTGCCAGCAGCTTAGGGGCACCTAGCACAGATACGCAGTATTTT.

This rearrangement joins TRBV30 to TRBJ1-2, with 10 bases matching TRBD1. The germline V gene encodes CDR1 GTSNPN and CDR2 SVGIG (reference sequence). The ends lost 1 base at V and 8 bases at J; junction bases unmatched: 4. The CDR3 consists of 13 residues. The DNA for the CDR3 is TGTGCCTGGAGTGGACAGGGGGCCGGGGGCTACACCTTC. It is translated as CAWSGQGAGGYTF.

The V gene is TRBV2, the J gene TRBJ1-2; D is possibly TRBD1 (6 bases). Per the germline V gene, CDR1 is SNHLY and CDR2 is FYNNEI. V was clipped by 6 bases and J by 4 bases, with 15 bases between them. This CDR3 is 14 amino acids long. The CDR3 region has the DNA TGTGCCAGCAGCGCAACAGGGTATCCCTATGGCTACACCTTC. This codes for CASSATGYPYGYTF.

The chain is built from TRBV6-5 and TRBJ1-3, with D hard to call. In germline, CDR1 is MNHEY, CDR2 SVGAGI. Trimming took off 2 bases at V and 1 base at J, with 9 bases between the two ends. This CDR3 has 15 residues. CDR3 amino acids: CASSYQRRSGNTIYF. DNA of the CDR3: TGTGCCAGCAGTTACCAGAGGCGGTCTGGAAACACCATATATTTT.

The rearrangement links TRBV14 to TRBJ2-3, with 9 bases matching TRBD2. The CDR3 loop spans 20 amino acids. Unmatched junction bases numbered 15, after V lost 2 bases and J lost 0 bases. Germline lookup yields CDR1 SGHDN and CDR2 FVKESK. The CDR3 region has the DNA TGTGCCAGCAGCCAAAAAGGGGCGACTAGCGGTCTATTTAGCACAGATACGCAGTATTTT. Translated: CASSQKGATSGLFSTDTQYF. Filled out from reference TRBV14 and TRBJ2-3, the complete variable domain reads EAGVTQFPSHSVIEKGQTVTLRCDPISGHDNLYWYRRVMGKEIKFLLHFVKESKQDESGMPNNRFLAERTGGTYSTLKVQPAELEDSGVYFCASSQKGATSGLFSTDTQYFGPGTRLTVL.

The chain is built from TRBV29-1 and TRBJ1-1, with D possibly matching TRBD1 (6 bases). Germline V gene data show CDR1 as SQVTM and CDR2 as ANQGSEA. The CDR3 loop spans 12 amino acids. V dropped 7 bases and J dropped 4 bases, with 13 bases sitting between them. The CDR3 sequence: CSGSQGSTEAFF. In nucleotides, the CDR3 is TGCAGCGGATCACAGGGTTCCACTGAAGCTTTCTTT.

The chain employs TRBV5-6 and TRBJ2-6, with D uncertain. The ends were cut back, 5 bases at V and 0 bases at J, with 15 bases in the middle. Looked up from germline, CDR1 is SGHDT and CDR2 is YYEEEE. There are 17 residues in the CDR3. CDR3 sequence: CASSKTDFSSGANVLTF. In DNA, the CDR3 is TGTGCCAGCAGTAAGACCGACTTCAGCTCTGGGGCCAACGTCCTGACTTTC.

The J gene is TRBJ2-1, the V gene TRBV11-3; TRBD1 agrees at 8 bases. The V segment lost 1 base and the J segment 8 bases; nucleotides outside the gene matches: 7. The CDR3 loop spans 15 amino acids. Germline V gene lookup returns CDR1 SGHNT and CDR2 YENEEA. CDR3 residues: CASSLAGRGLDEQFF. The CDR3 nucleotides are TGTGCCAGCAGCTTAGCGGGCAGGGGGCTGGATGAGCAGTTCTTC.

The rearrangement joins TRBV4-1 to TRBJ2-3; D gene ambiguous. V gave up 2 bases and J gave up 6 bases, with 9 bases separating them. Germline lookup yields CDR1 MGHRA and CDR2 YSYEKL. The CDR3 has 13 residues. This CDR3 reads CASSQSAVDTQYF. The CDR3 DNA reads TGCGCCAGCAGCCAATCCGCGGTCGATACGCAGTATTTT.

This chain links TRBV29-1 with TRBJ1-4; 8 nucleotides align to TRBD1. Germline V gene lookup returns CDR1 SQVTM and CDR2 ANQGSEA. V lost 7 bases, J lost 7 bases, and 8 bases stayed unmatched. The CDR3 runs to 13 residues. This chain's CDR3 is CSADREGSEKLFF. Written as DNA, the CDR3 is TGCAGCGCGGACAGGGAGGGGAGTGAAAAACTGTTTTTT.

The rearrangement links TRBV27 to TRBJ2-1, with a weak D call TRBD1 (5 bases). This CDR3 has 14 amino acids. V lost 9 bases, J lost 3 bases, and 15 bases lay in between. From germline, CDR1 is MNHEY and CDR2 SMNVEV (reference sequence). The CDR3 is CASKGPGLYNEQFF. The CDR3 nucleotides read TGTGCCAGTAAAGGACCAGGGCTCTACAATGAGCAGTTCTTC.

The chain employs TRBV9 and TRBJ2-5; 10 bases line up with TRBD2. The CDR3 loop spans 14 amino acids. Germline V CDR1 and CDR2: SGDLS, YYNGEE. Trimming removed 3 bases from V and 5 bases from J; junction bases left unmatched: 4. The CDR3: CASSGSGGRETQYF. CDR3 sequence (DNA): TGTGCCAGCAGCGGTAGCGGGGGGCGTGAGACCCAGTACTTC.

This clone came up once. J is TRBJ2-1 and V is TRBV27; 7 positions agree with TRBD2. Per germline, CDR1 MNHEY and CDR2 SMNVEV (reference sequence). Trimming took 7 bases from V and 5 from J; bases not matched to a gene: 11. The CDR3 length is 15 residues. The CDR3 DNA reads as TGTGCCAGCATCCCTTGGGGAGGGTCCGACAATGAGCAGTTCTTC. Translated: CASIPWGGSDNEQFF.

The chain has TRBV30 and TRBJ1-2; tentatively, D is TRBD1 (6 bases). V gave up 0 bases and J gave up 8 bases, with 13 bases separating them. This CDR3 contains 13 residues. Germline V lookup: CDR1 GTSNPN, CDR2 SVGIG (reference sequence). CDR3 sequence reads: CAWSVKDSGGYTF. As DNA, the CDR3 is TGTGCCTGGAGTGTAAAGGACAGCGGCGGCTACACCTTC.

The chain links TRBV4-3 to TRBJ1-1; TRBD1 might be the D (6 bases). There are 17 residues in the CDR3. Between the trimmed V and J ends, which lost 4 bases and 1 base, there was a span of 19 bases. Per germline, CDR1 LGHNA and CDR2 YSLEER. CDR3: CASSRDPGTPSNTEAFF. The DNA for the CDR3 is TGCGCCAGCAGCCGCGACCCCGGGACACCTTCGAACACTGAAGCTTTCTTT.

V usage is TRBV7-9 and J usage is TRBJ2-7; D is undetermined. The length of the CDR3 is 14 residues. Germline loops: CDR1 SEHNR, CDR2 FQNEAQ (reference sequence). V lost 5 bases to trimming and J lost 0 bases, with 11 bases between them. The DNA for the CDR3 is TGTGCCAGCAGCCCGAGTGGTGACTCCTACGAGCAGTACTTC. It translates to CASSPSGDSYEQYF.

This rearrangement joins TRBV30 to TRBJ1-1, with a weak D call TRBD1 (5 bases). With 5 bases removed from V and 0 bases from J, the gap between germline ends came to 7 bases. Looked up from germline, CDR1 is GTSNPN and CDR2 is SVGIG (reference sequence). This CDR3 region has 12 residues. In DNA, the CDR3 is TGTGCCTGGGACAGAATGAACACTGAAGCTTTCTTT. As protein: CAWDRMNTEAFF.

This clone was seen only a few times. The rearrangement links TRBV4-2 to TRBJ2-6, with 7 nucleotides matching TRBD2. The junction had 9 bases not matched to a gene; V was cut back by 1 base and J by 0 bases. The CDR3 covers 19 residues. Germline assignment: CDR1 LGHNA and CDR2 YNFKEQ. CDR3 residues: CASSQGGRGGTSGANVLTF. In nucleotides, the CDR3 is TGTGCCAGCAGCCAAGGAGGGAGGGGAGGCACCTCTGGGGCCAACGTCCTGACTTTC.

The genes are TRBV11-2 and TRBJ2-3; no reliable D call. V was trimmed by 5 bases and J by 4 bases, leaving 16 bases between them. Germline V gene sequence: CDR1 SGHAT, CDR2 FQNNGV. This CDR3 comprises 15 residues. CDR3 in DNA: TGTGCCAGCAGCCCCCTGTGGCTCCAGGCAGATACGCAGTATTTT. Translated, it gives CASSPLWLQADTQYF.